Given below is one T cell receptor (beta chain) in context. Its antigen remains unknown. Some clones are missing from TCRdb's copy, which holds only in-frame ones; the method was immunoSEQ multiplex PCR. Of over 130,000 clones in the sample, roughly 94% are singletons; the top ten hold 1.3%. The data stem from a study of T cell responses to AZD1222 COVID-19 vaccine. Study findings and constraints: Close to half of spike-specific TCRs reportedly recognize unmutated variant regions. Baseline serology detected seropositivity in only a handful of AZD1222 recipients. Clonal diversity may have been underestimated in mostly white British donors. Researchers took repertoire samples only after the peak T cell response had come.

CDR3 length equals 16 residues. V lost 2 bases to trimming and J lost 1 base; unmatched junction nucleotides: 7. Germline assignment: CDR1 MNHNS and CDR2 SASEGT. The rearrangement links TRBV6-1 to TRBJ1-1; 7 positions agree with TRBD1. The source of this sequence is an adult in good health. Sequences were derived from peripheral blood, sampled on day 0 of AZD1222 vaccination. In nucleotides, the CDR3 is TGTGCCAGCAGTGAACGACAGGGTCCGAGGAACACTGAAGCTTTCTTT. Protein sequence: CASSERQGPRNTEAFF.